These 24 T cell receptor beta chains came from one sample sequenced in a study of shared clonotypes between healthy human individuals. The method was immunoSEQ multiplex PCR; TCRdb's version includes in-frame clones alone and lacks a portion of them. The data show about 2.4 million clones, 85% to 95% seen once. Sequencing was performed on naive CD4+ T cells sorted from blood. The subset is: CD45RA+ positively selected. The receptors stem from a man younger than 35 in good health.

The chain is built from TRBV19 and TRBJ1-2; D possibly corresponds to TRBD1 (6 bases). The V end was cut by 5 bases, the J end by 8 bases, with 18 bases between. CDR1 LNHDA and CDR2 SQIVND come from the germline V gene (reference sequence). The CDR3 has 14 amino acids. CDR3 sequence: CASSLPNQRGGYTF. Here the CDR3 DNA reads TGTGCCAGTAGTCTGCCCAATCAGAGGGGGGGCTACACCTTC.

The gene calls are TRBV7-9 and TRBJ1-3, with 8 positions matching TRBD1. The CDR3 is 14 amino acids. Looked up from germline, CDR1 is SEHNR and CDR2 is FQNEAQ (reference sequence). The junction had 0 bases not matched to a gene; V was cut back by 5 bases and J by 0 bases. The chain's CDR3 is CASSGQGSGNTIYF. CDR3 nucleotides: TGTGCCAGCAGCGGACAGGGCTCTGGAAACACCATATATTTT.

This chain connects TRBV5-1 to TRBJ2-1, with 9 bases matching TRBD1. V shed 7 bases, J shed 4 bases, and the junction held 0 bases outside the gene matches. The length of the CDR3 is 12 residues. CDR1 and CDR2 (germline): SGHRS, YFSETQ. CDR3 sequence reads: CASGTGYNEQFF. CDR3 nucleotide sequence: TGCGCCAGCGGGACAGGGTACAATGAGCAGTTCTTC. The whole variable domain, filled in from reference TRBV5-1 and TRBJ2-1, reads KAGVTQTPRYLIKTRGQQVTLSCSPISGHRSVSWYQQTPGQGLQFLFEYFSETQRNKGNFPGRFSGRQFSNSRSEMNVSTLELGDSALYLCASGTGYNEQFFGPGTRLTVL.

This rearrangement joins TRBV4-1 to TRBJ2-3, with D unresolved. CDR1 is MGHRA, CDR2 YSYEKL, per germline. The CDR3 runs 13 residues. V shed 1 base and J shed 8 bases, with 10 bases lying between them. CDR3 amino acids: CASSQGTERTQYF. In nucleotides, the CDR3 is TGCGCCAGCAGCCAAGGGACGGAACGTACGCAGTATTTT.

The chain carries TRBV7-2 and TRBJ2-7; TRBD1 is a possible D gene (6 bases). CDR3 length: 15 residues. The V end was cut by 5 bases, the J end by 6 bases, with 20 bases between. CDR1 is SGHTA and CDR2 is FQGNSA in the germline V gene. This CDR3 reads CASSAGTPLQGEQYF. CDR3 bases: TGTGCCAGCAGCGCCGGGACCCCTCTACAGGGCGAGCAGTACTTC.

This clone was found once. The chain links TRBV25-1 to TRBJ2-5; possible D gene TRBD2, 5 bases. V was pared by 3 bases and J by 5 bases, with 19 bases between. Germline V gene data show CDR1 as MGHDK and CDR2 as SYGVNS. CDR3 length: 16 amino acids. The CDR3 DNA sequence: TGTGCCAGCAGTGACCTCGGTGCGAAGCCGGGGGAGACCCAGTACTTC. As protein: CASSDLGAKPGETQYF.

V is TRBV6-5 and J is TRBJ2-7, with D unclear. CDR1 is MNHEY and CDR2 is SVGAGI in the germline V gene. CDR3 length: 12 residues. V lost 7 bases and J lost 2, with 9 bases in between. CDR3 loop: CASTGRAYEQYF. The CDR3 DNA sequence: TGTGCCAGCACGGGCAGAGCCTACGAGCAGTACTTC.

The V call is TRBV2, the J call TRBJ2-3; D unresolved. V was clipped by 6 bases and J by 2 bases, with 6 bases between them. Germline CDR1 reads SNHLY; CDR2 reads FYNNEI. The CDR3 extends over 12 amino acids. CDR3 sequence (DNA): TGTGCCAGCAGGCAAAACACAGATACGCAGTATTTT. Amino acid sequence: CASRQNTDTQYF.

V and J are TRBV28 and TRBJ2-3; possibly TRBD1 for D (6 bases). CDR1 and CDR2 (germline): MDHEN, SYDVKM. V was shortened by 5 bases and J by 2 bases, with 17 bases between the two germline ends. The length of the CDR3 is 16 residues. The CDR3 bases are TGTGCCAGCAGTCCTCCGGACAGTTCCTTCACAGATACGCAGTATTTT. Translating gives CASSPPDSSFTDTQYF. The whole variable domain, filled in from reference TRBV28 and TRBJ2-3, reads DVKVTQSSRYLVKRTGEKVFLECVQDMDHENMFWYRQDPGLGLRLIYFSYDVKMKEKGDIPEGYSVSREKKERFSLILESASTNQTSMYLCASSPPDSSFTDTQYFGPGTRLTVL.

This clone appeared a few times. This rearrangement joins TRBV27 to TRBJ1-2; unclear D gene. The V end lost 6 bases, the J end lost 7 bases, and 12 bases lay between the germline ends. There are 12 residues in the CDR3. Per the germline V gene, CDR1 is MNHEY and CDR2 is SMNVEV (reference sequence). This chain's CDR3 is CASRTGYRGYTF. CDR3 coding DNA: TGTGCCAGCAGGACCGGGTATCGTGGCTACACCTTC.

J is TRBJ2-4 and V is TRBV6-6, with TRBD1 matching 9 bases. CDR3 length: 14 residues. J gave up 7 bases and V 2 bases, and 3 bases lay outside the gene matches. Germline V gives CDR1 MNHNY, CDR2 SVGAGI (reference sequence). The CDR3 here is CASSYGTGRNIQYF. The CDR3 DNA is TGTGCCAGCAGTTACGGGACAGGGAGGAACATTCAGTACTTC.

V usage is TRBV5-1 and J usage is TRBJ2-5; TRBD2 matches 15 bases. CDR3 length equals 17 residues. J lost 2 bases, V lost 0 bases, and 2 bases had no gene match. CDR1 SGHRS and CDR2 YFSETQ come from the germline V gene. The CDR3 nucleotides read TGCGCCAGCAGCTTGGTAGGGACTAGCGGGGGGCAAGAGACCCAGTACTTC. It encodes CASSLVGTSGGQETQYF.

The count of this clone is one. This chain links TRBV5-4 with TRBJ2-7, with 9 nucleotides matching TRBD1. The CDR3 consists of 14 residues. The germline CDR1 and CDR2 sequences are SGHNT and YYREEE (reference sequence). J gave up 5 bases and V 2 bases, and 5 bases lay outside the gene matches. The CDR3 nucleotides read TGTGCCAGCAGCTTCCGGGACAGGGACCACGAGCAGTACTTC. Translation gives CASSFRDRDHEQYF.

J is TRBJ1-5 and V is TRBV12-5, with 11 positions matching TRBD1. Germline trimming cut 1 base from V and 5 bases from J; bases unmatched to any gene: 4. CDR1 and CDR2 (germline): LGHNT, FRNRAP. This CDR3 region has 16 residues. As DNA, the CDR3 is TGTGCTAGTGGTTTGGGGACAGGGGGCAAAGATCAGCCCCAGCATTTT. Amino acids: CASGLGTGGKDQPQHF.

V usage is TRBV7-8 and J usage is TRBJ2-5, with D unresolved. The CDR3 sequence is 13 residues long. V was shortened by 1 base and J by 4 bases, with 7 bases between the two germline ends. Looked up from germline, CDR1 is SGHVS and CDR2 is FQNEAQ. The CDR3 DNA is TGTGCCAGCAGCTTAGGTCCGGTAGAGACCCAGTACTTC. The encoded protein is CASSLGPVETQYF.

This sequence joins TRBV11-2 and TRBJ1-2; D might be TRBD1 (5 bases). This CDR3 is 13 amino acids long. The V gene lost 5 bases and the J gene lost 3 bases, with 10 bases spanning the gap. CDR1 is SGHAT and CDR2 is FQNNGV in the germline V gene. DNA of the CDR3: TGTGCCAGCAGCCGCGACAGTTACTATGGCTACACCTTC. It specifies CASSRDSYYGYTF.

The genes are TRBV2 and TRBJ2-7; TRBD1 might be the D (6 bases). Germline CDR1 reads SNHLY; CDR2 reads FYNNEI. Between the trimmed V and J ends, which lost 7 bases and 1 base, there was a span of 11 bases. The CDR3 covers 13 residues. CDR3 region: CASKRQESYEQYF. DNA of the CDR3: TGTGCCAGCAAACGACAGGAATCCTACGAGCAGTACTTC.

Points on this clone: This sample includes further DNA sequences coding for the same CDR3. The rearrangement uses TRBV5-1 and TRBJ2-7, with D perhaps TRBD1 (5 bases). Trimming pared 0 bases from V and 4 bases from J, leaving 11 bases between. Germline V gives CDR1 SGHRS, CDR2 YFSETQ. The CDR3 totals 14 residues. The CDR3 DNA is TGCGCCAGCAGCTTGGAGCAGGGTCCGTACGAGCAGTACTTC. This encodes CASSLEQGPYEQYF.

The genes are TRBV30 and TRBJ2-7; TRBD1 matches 7 bases. Germline assignment: CDR1 GTSNPN and CDR2 SVGIG (reference sequence). CDR3 length: 12 amino acids. V trimming: 8 bases; J trimming: 3 bases; junction bases outside the gene matches: 7. This chain's CDR3 is CAGDRDNYEQYF. The CDR3, as DNA: TGTGCCGGAGACAGGGATAACTACGAGCAGTACTTC.

This chain connects TRBV6-1 to TRBJ2-7, with TRBD1 identical over 9 bases. Trimming removed 8 bases from V and 5 bases from J; junction bases left unmatched: 13. The CDR3 is 15 residues long. Germline V CDR1 and CDR2: MNHNS, SASEGT. The CDR3 DNA sequence: TGTGCCAGCGACGATTGGGACAGGGTGACGAACGAGCAGTACTTC. Protein: CASDDWDRVTNEQYF.

The CDR3, as DNA: TGTGCCAGTATACTTCCGGGACAGAATGAAAAACTGTTTTTT. Its translation: CASILPGQNEKLFF. The chain uses TRBV2 and TRBJ1-4; 7 bases match TRBD1. Germline CDR1 SNHLY, CDR2 FYNNEI. The trim removed 9 bases at V and 5 bases at J, leaving 9 bases unmatched. The CDR3 is 14 amino acids.

This clone showed up just once. This chain joins TRBV10-3 and TRBJ1-1; a possible D gene is TRBD1 (6 bases). This CDR3 contains 15 residues. The germline V gene encodes CDR1 ENHRY and CDR2 SYGVKD. Trimming took 11 bases from V and 0 from J, leaving 19 bases between them. The CDR3 sequence is CASKRGGQMNTEAFF. The CDR3 coding sequence is TGTGCCTCCAAGAGAGGGGGGCAAATGAACACTGAAGCTTTCTTT.

This clone has a handful of counts. The chain employs TRBV7-9 and TRBJ1-6; tentatively, D is TRBD1 (6 bases). The V and J ends lost 5 bases and 5 bases respectively, with 10 bases between them. CDR1 is SEHNR, CDR2 FQNEAQ, per germline (reference sequence). CDR3 length: 14 residues. The CDR3 DNA reads as TGTGCCAGCAGCCAGGACAGCAATAATTCACCCCTCCACTTT. This sequence encodes CASSQDSNNSPLHF. The complete variable domain, with remaining parts taken from reference TRBV7-9 and TRBJ1-6, reads DTGVSQNPRHKITKRGQNVTFRCDPISEHNRLYWYRQTLGQGPEFLTYFQNEAQLEKSRLLSDRFSAERPKGSFSTLEIQRTEQGDSAMYLCASSQDSNNSPLHFGNGTRLTVT.

The chain couples TRBV5-1 to TRBJ1-1; tentative D call: TRBD1 (5 bases). The CDR3 runs 15 residues. Deletions cut 0 bases from V and 4 bases from J, with 13 bases between. Per the germline V gene, CDR1 is SGHRS and CDR2 is YFSETQ. CDR3 DNA: TGCGCCAGCAGCTTGGCCTTGGCGCAGGGCACTGAAGCTTTCTTT. Protein sequence: CASSLALAQGTEAFF.